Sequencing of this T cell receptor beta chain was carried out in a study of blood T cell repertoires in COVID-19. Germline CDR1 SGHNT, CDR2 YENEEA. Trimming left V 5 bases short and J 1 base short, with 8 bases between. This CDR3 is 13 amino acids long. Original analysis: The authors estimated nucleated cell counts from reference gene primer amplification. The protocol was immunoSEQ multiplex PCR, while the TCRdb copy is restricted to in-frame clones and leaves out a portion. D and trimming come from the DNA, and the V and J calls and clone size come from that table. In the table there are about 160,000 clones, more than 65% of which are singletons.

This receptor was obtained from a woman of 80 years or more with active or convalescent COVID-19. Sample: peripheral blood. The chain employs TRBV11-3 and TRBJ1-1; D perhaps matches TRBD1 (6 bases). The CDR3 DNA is TGTGCCAGCAGCGCGACAGGGAACACTGAAGCTTTCTTT. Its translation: CASSATGNTEAFF.